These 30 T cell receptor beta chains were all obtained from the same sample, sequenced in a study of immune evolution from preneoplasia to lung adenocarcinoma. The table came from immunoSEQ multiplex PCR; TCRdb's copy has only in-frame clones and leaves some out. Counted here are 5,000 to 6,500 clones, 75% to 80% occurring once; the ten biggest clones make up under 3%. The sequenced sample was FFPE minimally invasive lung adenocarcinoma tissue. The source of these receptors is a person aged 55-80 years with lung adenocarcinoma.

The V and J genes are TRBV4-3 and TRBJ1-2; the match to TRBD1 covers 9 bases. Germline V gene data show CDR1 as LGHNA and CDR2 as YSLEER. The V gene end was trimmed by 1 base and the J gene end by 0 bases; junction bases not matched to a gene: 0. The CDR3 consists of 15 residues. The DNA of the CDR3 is TGCGCCAGCAGCCAAGGACAGGGGGCTAACTATGGCTACACCTTC. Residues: CASSQGQGANYGYTF.

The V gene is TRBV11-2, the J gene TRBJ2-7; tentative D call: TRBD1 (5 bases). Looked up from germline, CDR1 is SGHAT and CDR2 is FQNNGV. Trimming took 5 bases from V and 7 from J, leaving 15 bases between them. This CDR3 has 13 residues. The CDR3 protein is CASSLGVGREQYF. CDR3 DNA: TGTGCCAGCAGCCTAGGGGTTGGTAGGGAGCAGTACTTC. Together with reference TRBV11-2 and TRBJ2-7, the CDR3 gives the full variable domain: EAGVAQSPRYKIIEKRQSVAFWCNPISGHATLYWYQQILGQGPKLLIQFQNNGVVDDSQLPKDRFSAERLKGVDSTLKIQPAKLEDSAVYLCASSLGVGREQYFGPGTRLTVT.

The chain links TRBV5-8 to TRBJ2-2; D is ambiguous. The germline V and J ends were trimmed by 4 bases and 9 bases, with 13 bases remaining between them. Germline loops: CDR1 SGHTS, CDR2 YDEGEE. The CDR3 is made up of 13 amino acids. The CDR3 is CASSPTTSRELFF. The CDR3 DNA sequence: TGTGCCAGCAGCCCCACCACCTCCCGGGAGCTGTTTTTT.

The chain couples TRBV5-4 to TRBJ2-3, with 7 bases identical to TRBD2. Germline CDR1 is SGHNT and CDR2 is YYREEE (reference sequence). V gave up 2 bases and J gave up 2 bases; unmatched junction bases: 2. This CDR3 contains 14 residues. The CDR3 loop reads CASSLAGNTDTQYF. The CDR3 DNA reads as TGTGCCAGCAGCTTAGCGGGGAACACAGATACGCAGTATTTT.

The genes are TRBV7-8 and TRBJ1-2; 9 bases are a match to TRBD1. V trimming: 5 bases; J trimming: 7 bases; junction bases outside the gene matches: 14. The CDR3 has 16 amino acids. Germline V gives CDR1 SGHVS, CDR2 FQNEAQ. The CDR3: CASSPDRDRDSGGYTF. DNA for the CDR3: TGTGCCAGCAGCCCCGATCGGGACAGGGATAGTGGTGGCTACACCTTC.

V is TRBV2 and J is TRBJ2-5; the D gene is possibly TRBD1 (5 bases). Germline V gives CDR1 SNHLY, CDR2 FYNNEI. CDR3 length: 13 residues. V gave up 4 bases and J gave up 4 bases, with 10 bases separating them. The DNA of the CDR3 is TGTGCCAGCAGTGTAGGGGATAGAGAGACCCAGTACTTC. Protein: CASSVGDRETQYF.

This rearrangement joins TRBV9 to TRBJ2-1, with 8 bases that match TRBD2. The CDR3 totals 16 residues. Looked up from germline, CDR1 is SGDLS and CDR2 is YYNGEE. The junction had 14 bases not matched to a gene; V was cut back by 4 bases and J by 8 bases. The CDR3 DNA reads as TGTGCCAGCAGCCCACCGAACCGGGGGGGCGGGGATGAGCAGTTCTTC. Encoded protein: CASSPPNRGGGDEQFF. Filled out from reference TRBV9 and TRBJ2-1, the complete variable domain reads DSGVTQTPKHLITATGQRVTLRCSPRSGDLSVYWYQQSLDQGLQFLIQYYNGEERAKGNILERFSAQQFPDLHSELNLSSLELGDSALYFCASSPPNRGGGDEQFFGPGTRLTVL.

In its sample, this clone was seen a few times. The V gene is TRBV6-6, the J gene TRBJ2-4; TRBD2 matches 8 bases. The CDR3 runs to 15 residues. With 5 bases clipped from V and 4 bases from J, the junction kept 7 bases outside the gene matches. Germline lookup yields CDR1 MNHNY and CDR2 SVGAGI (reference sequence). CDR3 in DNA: TGTGCCAGCAGTCCCCGCTTAGCGGGGAAAAACATTCAGTACTTC. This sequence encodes CASSPRLAGKNIQYF.

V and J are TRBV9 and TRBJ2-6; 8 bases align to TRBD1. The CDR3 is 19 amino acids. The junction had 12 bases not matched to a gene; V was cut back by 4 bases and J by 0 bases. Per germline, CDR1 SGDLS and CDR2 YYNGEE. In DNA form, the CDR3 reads TGTGCCAGCAGCCTAGACCCCGGGACAGGCAACTCTGGGGCCAACGTCCTGACTTTC. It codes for CASSLDPGTGNSGANVLTF.

The CDR3 sequence is CASSYSEGEAFF. The CDR3 DNA is TGTGCCAGCAGTTACTCGGAGGGTGAAGCTTTCTTT. The V gene is TRBV6-5, the J gene TRBJ1-1; no clear D gene. CDR1 and CDR2 (germline): MNHEY, SVGAGI. The CDR3 consists of 12 residues. The V gene lost 0 bases and the J gene lost 7 bases, with 6 bases spanning the gap.

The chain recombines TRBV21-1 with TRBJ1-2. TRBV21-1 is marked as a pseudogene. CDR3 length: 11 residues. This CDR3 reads CASTANYGYTF. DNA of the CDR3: TGTGCCAGCACCGCTAACTATGGCTACACCTTC.

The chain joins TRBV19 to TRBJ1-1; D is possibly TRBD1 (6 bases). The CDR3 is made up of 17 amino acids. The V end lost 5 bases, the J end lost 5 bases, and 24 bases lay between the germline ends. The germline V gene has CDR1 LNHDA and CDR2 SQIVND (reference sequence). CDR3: CASSSRRTTGRGTEAFF. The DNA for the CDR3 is TGTGCCAGTAGTTCGCGTCGGACTACAGGGCGGGGGACTGAAGCTTTCTTT.

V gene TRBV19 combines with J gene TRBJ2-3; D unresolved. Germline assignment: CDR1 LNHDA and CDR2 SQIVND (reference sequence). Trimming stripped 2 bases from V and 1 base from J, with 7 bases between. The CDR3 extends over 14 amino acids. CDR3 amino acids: CASSINGGTDTQYF. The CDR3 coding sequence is TGTGCCAGTAGTATAAACGGTGGCACAGATACGCAGTATTTT. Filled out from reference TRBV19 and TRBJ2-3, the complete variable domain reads DGGITQSPKYLFRKEGQNVTLSCEQNLNHDAMYWYRQDPGQGLRLIYYSQIVNDFQKGDIAEGYSVSREKKESFPLTVTSAQKNPTAFYLCASSINGGTDTQYFGPGTRLTVL.

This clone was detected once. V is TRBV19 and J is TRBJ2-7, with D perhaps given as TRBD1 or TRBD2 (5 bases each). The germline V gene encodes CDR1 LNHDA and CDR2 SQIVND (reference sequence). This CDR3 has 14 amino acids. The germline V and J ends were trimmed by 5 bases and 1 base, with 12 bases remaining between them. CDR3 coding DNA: TGTGCCAGTAGTCTATCGGGGCCATCCTACGAGCAGTACTTC. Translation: CASSLSGPSYEQYF.

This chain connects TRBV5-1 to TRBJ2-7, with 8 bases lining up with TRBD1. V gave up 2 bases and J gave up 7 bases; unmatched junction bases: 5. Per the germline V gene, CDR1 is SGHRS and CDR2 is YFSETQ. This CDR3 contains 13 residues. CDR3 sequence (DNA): TGCGCCAGCAGCTTCCAGGGGGCTCGGGAGCAGTACTTC. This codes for CASSFQGAREQYF.

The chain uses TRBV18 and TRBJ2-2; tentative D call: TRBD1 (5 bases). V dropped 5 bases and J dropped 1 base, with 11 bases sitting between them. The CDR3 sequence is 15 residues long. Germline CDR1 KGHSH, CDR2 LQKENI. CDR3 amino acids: CASSSLDRNTGELFF. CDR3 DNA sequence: TGTGCCAGCTCATCCTTAGACAGGAACACCGGGGAGCTGTTTTTT.

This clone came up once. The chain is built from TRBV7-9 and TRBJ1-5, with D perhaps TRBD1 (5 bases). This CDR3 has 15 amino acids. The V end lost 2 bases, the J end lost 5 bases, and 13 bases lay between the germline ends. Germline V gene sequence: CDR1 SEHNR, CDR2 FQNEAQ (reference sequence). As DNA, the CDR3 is TGTGCCAGCAGCTTAAGTGGGGGAAGAGATCAGCCCCAGCATTTT. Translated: CASSLSGGRDQPQHF.

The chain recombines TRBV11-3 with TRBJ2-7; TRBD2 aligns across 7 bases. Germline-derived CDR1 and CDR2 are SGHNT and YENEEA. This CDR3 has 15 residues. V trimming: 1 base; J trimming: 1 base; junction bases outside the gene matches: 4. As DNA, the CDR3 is TGTGCCAGCAGCTTAGTCGCTAGCGGTTCCTACGAGCAGTACTTC. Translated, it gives CASSLVASGSYEQYF.

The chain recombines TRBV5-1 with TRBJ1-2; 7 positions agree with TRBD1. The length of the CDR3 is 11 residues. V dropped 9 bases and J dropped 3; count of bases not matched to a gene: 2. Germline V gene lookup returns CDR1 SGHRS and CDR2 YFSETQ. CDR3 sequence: CAIGTDYGYTF. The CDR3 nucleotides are TGCGCCATCGGGACAGACTATGGCTACACCTTC.

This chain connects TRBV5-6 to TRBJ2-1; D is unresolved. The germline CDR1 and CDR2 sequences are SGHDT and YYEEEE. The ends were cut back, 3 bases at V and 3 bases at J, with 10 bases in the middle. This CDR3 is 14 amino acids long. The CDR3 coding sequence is TGTGCCAGCAGCTCCTCCTACCTCTACAATGAGCAGTTCTTC. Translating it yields CASSSSYLYNEQFF.

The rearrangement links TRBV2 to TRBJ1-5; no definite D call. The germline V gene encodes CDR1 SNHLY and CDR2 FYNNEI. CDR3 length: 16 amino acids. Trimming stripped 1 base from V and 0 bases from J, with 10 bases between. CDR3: CASSEVAGYSNQPQHF. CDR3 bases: TGTGCCAGCAGTGAAGTAGCAGGCTATAGCAATCAGCCCCAGCATTTT.

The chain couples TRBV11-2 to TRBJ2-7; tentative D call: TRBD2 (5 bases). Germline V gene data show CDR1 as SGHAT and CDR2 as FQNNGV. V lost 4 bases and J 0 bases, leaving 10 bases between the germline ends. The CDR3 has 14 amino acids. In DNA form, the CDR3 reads TGTGCCAGCAGCTCGCGACTAAGCTCCTACGAGCAGTACTTC. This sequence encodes CASSSRLSSYEQYF.

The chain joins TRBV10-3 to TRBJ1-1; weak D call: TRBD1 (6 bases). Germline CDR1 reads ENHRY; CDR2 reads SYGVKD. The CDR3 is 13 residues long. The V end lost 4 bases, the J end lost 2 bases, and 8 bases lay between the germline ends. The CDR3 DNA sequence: TGTGCCATCAGTGTAGGGACAAACACTGAAGCTTTCTTT. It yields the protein CAISVGTNTEAFF.

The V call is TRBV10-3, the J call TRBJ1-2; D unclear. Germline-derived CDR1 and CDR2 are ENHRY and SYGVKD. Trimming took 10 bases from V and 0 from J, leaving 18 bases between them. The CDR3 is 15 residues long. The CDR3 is CATRADSLANYGYTF. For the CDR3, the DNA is TGTGCCACCCGAGCCGATAGCTTAGCTAACTATGGCTACACCTTC.

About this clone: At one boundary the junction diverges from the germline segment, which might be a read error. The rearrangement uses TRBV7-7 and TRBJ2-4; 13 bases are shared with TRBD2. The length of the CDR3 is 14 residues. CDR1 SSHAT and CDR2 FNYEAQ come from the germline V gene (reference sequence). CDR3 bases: TGTGCTAGCAGCCCTGGACTAGCGGGAGACATTCAGTACTTC. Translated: CASSPGLAGDIQYF.

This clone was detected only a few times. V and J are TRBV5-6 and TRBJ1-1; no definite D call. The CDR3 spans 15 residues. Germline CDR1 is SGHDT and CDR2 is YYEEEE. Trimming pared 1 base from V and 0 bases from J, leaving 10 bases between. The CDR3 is CASSLSPVLNTEAFF. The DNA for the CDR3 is TGTGCCAGCAGCTTGAGTCCGGTCTTGAACACTGAAGCTTTCTTT.

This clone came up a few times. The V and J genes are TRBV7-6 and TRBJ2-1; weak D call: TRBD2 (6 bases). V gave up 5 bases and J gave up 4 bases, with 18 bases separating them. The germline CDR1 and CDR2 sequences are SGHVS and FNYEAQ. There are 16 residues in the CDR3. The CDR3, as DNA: TGTGCCAGCAGCGACCCCCCCGCGGGGTGGTACAATGAGCAGTTCTTC. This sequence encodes CASSDPPAGWYNEQFF.

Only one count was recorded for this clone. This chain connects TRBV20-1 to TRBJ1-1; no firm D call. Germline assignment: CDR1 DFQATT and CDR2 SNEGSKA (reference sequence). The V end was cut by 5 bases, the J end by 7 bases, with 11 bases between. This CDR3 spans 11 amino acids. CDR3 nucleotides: TGCAGTGCTCCGGGGATCGGTGAAGCTTTCTTT. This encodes CSAPGIGEAFF.

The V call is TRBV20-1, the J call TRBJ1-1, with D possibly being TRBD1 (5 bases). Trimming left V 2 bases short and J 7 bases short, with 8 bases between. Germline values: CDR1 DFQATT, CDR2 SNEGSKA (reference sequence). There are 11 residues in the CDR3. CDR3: CSARQGYEAFF. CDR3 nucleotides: TGCAGTGCTAGACAGGGTTATGAAGCTTTCTTT.

The CDR3 reads CASSPEGARPSYEQYF. CDR3 coding DNA: TGTGCCAGCAGCCCTGAGGGGGCTCGACCCTCCTACGAGCAGTACTTC. The rearrangement uses TRBV5-6 and TRBJ2-7; 7 bases line up with TRBD1. This CDR3 is built from 16 residues. Germline V gene sequence: CDR1 SGHDT, CDR2 YYEEEE. V lost 4 bases and J lost 0; bases outside the gene matches: 10.